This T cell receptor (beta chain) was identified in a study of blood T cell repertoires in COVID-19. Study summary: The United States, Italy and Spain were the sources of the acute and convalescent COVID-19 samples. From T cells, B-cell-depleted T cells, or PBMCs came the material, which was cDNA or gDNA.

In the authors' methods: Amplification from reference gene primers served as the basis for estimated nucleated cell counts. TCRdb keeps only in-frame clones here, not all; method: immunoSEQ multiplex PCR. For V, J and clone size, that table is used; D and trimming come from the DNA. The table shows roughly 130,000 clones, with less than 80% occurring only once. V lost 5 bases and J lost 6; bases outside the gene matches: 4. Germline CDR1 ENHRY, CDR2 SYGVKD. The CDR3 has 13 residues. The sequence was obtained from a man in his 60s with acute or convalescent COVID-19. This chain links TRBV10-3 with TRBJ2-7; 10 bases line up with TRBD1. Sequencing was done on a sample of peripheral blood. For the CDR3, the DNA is TGTGCCATCAGTTGGGACAGGGGTTCCGAGCAGTACTTC. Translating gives CAISWDRGSEQYF.